Listed below are T cell receptor beta chains from one sample, sequenced in a study of neurological immune-mediated disorders. Using its own MiXCR run on the 5' RACE reads, TCRdb lists one record per CDR3 protein. Of roughly 46,000 distinct CDR3 sequences listed, under 2% are singletons. Material: PBMCs. Every receptor here comes from a middle-aged woman with multiple sclerosis. Both conserved end residues are part of each CDR3. A D gene is named only where the DNA matches it firmly. Size is stated for part of the rows, as once, few or many counts, or as a class when the clone is expanded.

j_call,v_call,clone_size,d_call,cdr3_aa,cdr3_nt
TRBJ2-5,TRBV27,many,-,CASSFNRQTWGETQYF,TGTGCCAGCAGTTTCAATCGACAAACTTGGGGAGAGACCCAGTACTTC
TRBJ2-1,TRBV6-1,many,-,CASQAQVVYNEQFF,TGTGCCAGCCAGGCACAGGTTGTGTACAATGAGCAGTTCTTC
TRBJ1-2,TRBV24-1,many,-,CATSMGPGGDYGYTF,TGTGCCACCAGTATGGGACCGGGAGGAGACTATGGCTACACCTTC
TRBJ2-1,TRBV12-3/TRBV12-4,many,-,CASAGGAYNEQFF,TGTGCCAGCGCAGGGGGGGCGTACAATGAGCAGTTCTTC
TRBJ2-7,TRBV27,many,-,CASSLMSGFSYEQYF,TGTGCCAGCAGTTTAATGAGCGGGTTCTCCTACGAGCAGTACTTC
TRBJ1-5,TRBV5-1,many,-,CASSFSGEPEQPQHF,TGCGCCAGCAGTTTTTCAGGGGAACCGGAACAGCCCCAGCATTTT
TRBJ1-4,TRBV11-2,-,-,CASSLFQGFNEKLFF,TGTGCCAGCAGCTTGTTCCAGGGGTTTAATGAAAAACTGTTTTTT
TRBJ2-7,TRBV20-1,many,-,CSARDLSSYEQYF,TGCAGTGCTAGAGATCTGAGCTCCTACGAGCAGTACTTC
TRBJ2-3,TRBV4-1,many,TRBD2,CASSQGGGRQPADTQYF,TGCGCCAGCAGCCAAGGGGGCGGGAGACAGCCGGCAGATACGCAGTATTTT
TRBJ2-1,TRBV3-1,many,-,CASSQELPYNEQFF,TGTGCCAGCAGCCAAGAGCTGCCCTACAATGAGCAGTTCTTC
TRBJ1-1,TRBV5-1,many,TRBD1,CASSGQGAGNTEAFF,TGCGCCAGCAGCGGGCAGGGGGCAGGGAACACTGAAGCTTTCTTT
TRBJ1-2,TRBV5-5,many,-,CASSLDPQINYGYTF,TGTGCCAGCAGCTTGGACCCACAGATTAACTATGGCTACACCTTC
TRBJ2-1,TRBV5-6,many,TRBD1,CASSFSAGGMSAYNEQFF,TGTGCCAGCAGCTTCTCCGCAGGGGGCATGAGCGCCTACAATGAGCAGTTCTTC
TRBJ1-3,TRBV5-1,many,TRBD1,CASSLGTGASSGNTIYF,TGCGCCAGCAGCTTGGGAACAGGGGCCAGCTCTGGAAACACCATATATTTT
TRBJ2-3,TRBV6-1,many,TRBD2,CASINLRGALTDTQYF,TGTGCCAGCATCAACTTGCGGGGGGCTCTCACAGATACGCAGTATTTT
TRBJ2-6,TRBV29-1,many,-,CSALGIGSGANVLTF,TGCAGCGCCCTAGGGATTGGGTCTGGGGCCAACGTCCTGACTTTC
TRBJ2-3,TRBV12-3/TRBV12-4,many,TRBD2,CASSASGGYTDTQYF,TGTGCCAGCAGCGCAAGCGGGGGGTACACAGATACGCAGTATTTT
TRBJ2-3,TRBV5-1,many,-,CASSLYPQGTDTQYF,TGCGCCAGCAGCTTGTATCCCCAGGGAACAGATACGCAGTATTTT
TRBJ1-1,TRBV12-3/TRBV12-4,many,-,CASSLDGGTEAFF,TGTGCCAGCAGTTTAGATGGGGGGACTGAAGCTTTCTTT
TRBJ2-7,TRBV6-6,many,-,CATRGGLFSYEQYF,TGTGCCACCCGTGGGGGGCTCTTCTCCTACGAGCAGTACTTC
TRBJ1-6,TRBV15,many,TRBD1,CATSRDRGTGNFGSPLHF,TGTGCCACCAGCAGAGATAGGGGGACAGGGAATTTTGGTTCACCCCTCCACTTT
TRBJ1-5,TRBV3-1,many,-,CASSQRGQPQHF,TGTGCCAGCAGCCAAAGGGGACAGCCCCAGCATTTT
TRBJ2-7,TRBV9,many,-,CASSVVGEGGEQYF,TGTGCCAGCAGCGTAGTGGGCGAAGGTGGGGAGCAGTACTTC
TRBJ2-1,TRBV4-1,many,TRBD1,CASSHASGQGYNEQFF,TGCGCCAGCAGCCATGCCTCGGGACAGGGTTACAATGAGCAGTTCTTC
TRBJ2-7,TRBV15,many,-,CATSDPGPRDRAYEQYF,TGTGCCACCAGTGATCCGGGTCCCCGGGACCGGGCCTACGAGCAGTACTTC
TRBJ1-1,TRBV5-1,many,-,CASSLGGVGTEAFF,TGCGCCAGCAGCTTGGGTGGGGTTGGCACTGAAGCTTTCTTT
TRBJ1-5,TRBV15,many,-,CATSRDDHPSNQPQHF,TGTGCCACCAGCAGAGATGACCACCCAAGCAATCAGCCCCAGCATTTT
TRBJ1-4,TRBV12-3/TRBV12-4,many,-,CASSLGQVGTNEKLFF,TGTGCCAGCAGTTTAGGGCAGGTTGGCACTAATGAAAAACTGTTTTTT
TRBJ2-1,TRBV12-3/TRBV12-4,many,TRBD1,CASSLFGDRAYNEQFF,TGTGCCAGCAGTTTATTCGGGGACAGGGCCTACAATGAGCAGTTCTTC
TRBJ2-7,TRBV20-1,many,TRBD1,CSAIRGYEQYF,TGCAGTGCTATCAGGGGGTACGAGCAGTACTTC
TRBJ2-3,TRBV29-1,many,-,CSVASPQGSSTDTQYF,TGCAGCGTTGCGTCTCCACAGGGATCTAGCACAGATACGCAGTATTTT
TRBJ1-4,TRBV2,many,-,CASAVGQNEKLFF,TGTGCCAGCGCCGTAGGGCAGAATGAAAAACTGTTTTTT
TRBJ2-3,TRBV7-9,many,-,CASRAGGVGPPARTDTQYF,TGTGCCAGCAGGGCAGGGGGGGTGGGACCCCCAGCACGCACAGATACGCAGTATTTT
TRBJ1-1,TRBV14,many,TRBD1,CASSQNWGQGDTEAFF,TGTGCCAGCAGCCAAAATTGGGGACAGGGTGACACTGAAGCTTTCTTT
TRBJ2-3,TRBV5-1,-,-,CASSTGTAPNTQYF,TGCGCCAGCTCCACAGGGACGGCTCCAAATACGCAGTATTTT
TRBJ2-3,TRBV7-3,many,TRBD2,CASSHTSGGVGDTQYF,TGTGCCAGCAGCCATACTAGCGGGGGTGTTGGAGATACGCAGTATTTT
TRBJ1-3,TRBV5-1,many,-,CASSFTLGSGNTIYF,TGCGCCAGCAGCTTTACCTTGGGCTCTGGAAACACCATATATTTT
TRBJ2-5,TRBV5-1,many,TRBD1,CASSPQTGVGETQYF,TGCGCCAGCAGCCCTCAGACAGGGGTTGGAGAGACCCAGTACTTC
TRBJ1-2,TRBV25-1,many,-,CASSPSGRTNYGYTF,TGTGCCAGCAGCCCCTCGGGGCGAACTAACTATGGCTACACCTTC
TRBJ1-5,TRBV5-1,many,-,CASSQTFNQPQHF,TGCGCCAGCAGCCAAACATTCAATCAGCCCCAGCATTTT
TRBJ1-1,TRBV5-1,many,-,CASSLYSLNTEAFF,TGCGCCAGCAGCTTGTACAGCTTGAACACTGAAGCTTTCTTT
TRBJ1-5,TRBV5-8,many,TRBD1,CASSSGQVRDQPQHF,TGTGCCAGCAGCTCGGGACAGGTTAGGGATCAGCCCCAGCATTTT
TRBJ2-7,TRBV6-1,many,TRBD1,CASSDPDRPYEQYF,TGTGCCAGCAGTGATCCGGACAGGCCCTACGAGCAGTACTTC
TRBJ2-3,TRBV10-2,many,-,CASSGWPGKADTQYF,TGCGCCAGCAGTGGGTGGCCCGGGAAAGCAGATACGCAGTATTTT
TRBJ2-3,TRBV12-3/TRBV12-4,many,-,CASSLGPSTDTQYF,TGTGCCAGCAGTTTGGGCCCGAGCACAGATACGCAGTATTTT
TRBJ2-3,TRBV20-1,many,-,CSASGGQEDTQYF,TGCAGTGCTTCAGGAGGGCAAGAAGATACGCAGTATTTT
TRBJ1-5,TRBV20-1,few,-,CSASEGTSNQHQHF,TGCAGTGCTTCCGAGGGGACTAGCAATCAGCACCAGCATTTT
TRBJ2-7,TRBV9,many,-,CASSVDSSMGEQYF,TGTGCCAGCAGCGTGGACAGTTCCATGGGGGAGCAGTACTTC
TRBJ2-1,TRBV10-2,once,TRBD1,CATDNRGDNEQFF,TGCGCCACCGATAACAGGGGGGACAATGAGCAGTTCTTC
TRBJ2-3,TRBV2,many,-,CASSGQSTDTQYF,TGTGCCAGCAGTGGACAGTCCACAGATACGCAGTATTTT
TRBJ1-1,TRBV29-1,once,-,CSISGGNSEAFF,TGCAGTATTTCCGGGGGGAACAGTGAAGCTTTCTTT
TRBJ2-7,TRBV18,-,-,CASSPRLTGSYEQYF,TGTGCCAGCTCACCAAGACTAACAGGGAGCTACGAGCAGTACTTC
TRBJ2-6,TRBV5-6,many,-,CASSLEGLPFGANVLTF,TGTGCCAGCAGCTTGGAAGGACTCCCCTTTGGGGCCAACGTCCTGACTTTC